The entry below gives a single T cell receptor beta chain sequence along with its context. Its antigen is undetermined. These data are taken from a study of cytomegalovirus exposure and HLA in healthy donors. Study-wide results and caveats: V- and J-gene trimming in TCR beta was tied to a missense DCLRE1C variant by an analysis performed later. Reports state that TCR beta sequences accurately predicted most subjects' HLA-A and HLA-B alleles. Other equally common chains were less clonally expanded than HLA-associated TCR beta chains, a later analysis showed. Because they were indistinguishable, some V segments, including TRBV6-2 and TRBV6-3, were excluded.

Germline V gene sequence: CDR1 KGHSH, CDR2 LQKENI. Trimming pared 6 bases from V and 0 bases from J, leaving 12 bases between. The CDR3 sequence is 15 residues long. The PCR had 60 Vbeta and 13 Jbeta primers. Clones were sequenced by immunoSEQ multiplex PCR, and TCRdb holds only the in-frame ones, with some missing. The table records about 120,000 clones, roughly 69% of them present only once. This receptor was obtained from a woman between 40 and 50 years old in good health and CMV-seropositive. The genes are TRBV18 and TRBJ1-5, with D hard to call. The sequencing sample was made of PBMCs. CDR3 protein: CASSPEHISNQPQHF. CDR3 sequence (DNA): TGTGCCAGCTCCCCCGAACATATTAGCAATCAGCCCCAGCATTTT. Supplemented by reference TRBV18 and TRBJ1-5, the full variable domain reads NAGVMQNPRHLVRRRGQEARLRCSPMKGHSHVYWYRQLPEEGLKFMVYLQKENIIDESGMPKERFSAEFPKEGPSILRIQQVVRGDSAAYFCASSPEHISNQPQHFGDGTRLSIL.